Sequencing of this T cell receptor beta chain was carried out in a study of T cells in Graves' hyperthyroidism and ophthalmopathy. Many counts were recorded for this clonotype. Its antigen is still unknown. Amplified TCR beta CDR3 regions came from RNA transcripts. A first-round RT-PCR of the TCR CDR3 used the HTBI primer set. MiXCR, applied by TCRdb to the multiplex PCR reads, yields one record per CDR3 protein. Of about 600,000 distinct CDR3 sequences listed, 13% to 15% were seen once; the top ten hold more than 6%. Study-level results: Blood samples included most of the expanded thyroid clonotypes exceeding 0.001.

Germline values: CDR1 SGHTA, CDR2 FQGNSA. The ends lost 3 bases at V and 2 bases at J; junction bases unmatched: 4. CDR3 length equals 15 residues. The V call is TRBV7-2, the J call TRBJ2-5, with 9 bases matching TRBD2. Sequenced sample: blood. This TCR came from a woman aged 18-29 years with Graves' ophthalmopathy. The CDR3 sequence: CASSLTSGRQETQYF. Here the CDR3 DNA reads TGTGCCAGCAGCTTGACTAGCGGCCGTCAAGAGACCCAGTACTTC.